Here is one T cell receptor beta chain with its context. Generated by immunoSEQ multiplex PCR, the TCRdb table keeps only in-frame clones and is missing some. Among about 150,000 clones, around 96% were seen once, and the ten largest hold around 5.4%. V lost 9 bases and J lost 6; bases outside the gene matches: 11. In germline, CDR1 is LNHDA, CDR2 SQIVND (reference sequence). The CDR3 is made up of 14 amino acids. This sample stems from a study of control samples from healthy donors and cancer patients. Sequenced input: blood. The rearrangement links TRBV19 to TRBJ2-1; 7 nucleotides align to TRBD1. This TCR was recovered from a man in his forties or fifties in good health. The CDR3 nucleotides are TGTGCCAGCTCAGGGCAGGGGGTTATCAATGAGCAGTTCTTC. This translates into CASSGQGVINEQFF.